The sequence of this TCR beta chain was determined in a study of vaccination effects on CD4 cells after COVID-19. This table comes from immunoSEQ multiplex PCR, and its TCRdb copy is limited to in-frame clones, with some not included. The table shows tens of thousands of clones, with around three quarters occurring only once. Regarding the study as a whole: The study enrolled few convalescent patients and sampled no early post-infection timepoints. Of the vaccine-induced clones from healthy vaccinees, merely 1 of 255 recognized common cold coronaviruses as well.

Using viral peptide pools, the ViraFEST assay grew out antigen-specific CD4+ T cells prior to sequencing. Upon completion of around eleven days in culture, CD4+ T cells were isolated. Participants were given two doses of BNT162b2 or mRNA-1273 vaccine. The vaccine recipients had no prior SARS-CoV-2 infection, with negative nucleocapsid antibodies. Worth noting for this clone: Its cognate antigen is unknown.

Sequenced here: CD4+ T cells from PBMCs cultured with HCoV-229E spike peptides, sampled after COVID-19 vaccination. The receptor was isolated from a human donor who received a COVID-19 vaccine.

CDR3 in amino acids: CASSLQGEKLFF. The CDR3 nucleotides are TGTGCCAGCAGCTTGCAGGGTGAAAAACTGTTTTTT. This rearrangement joins TRBV5-4 to TRBJ1-4, with D possibly TRBD1 on 5 matching bases. Deletions cut 1 base from V and 7 bases from J, with 5 bases between. CDR1 and CDR2 from the germline V gene are SGHNT and YYREEE (reference sequence). The CDR3 is 12 residues long.